This TCR beta chain was retrieved from a study of blood T cell repertoires in COVID-19. Repertoires were generated with immunoSEQ multiplex PCR, while TCRdb's copy carries only in-frame clones and drops some. The sample comprises around 130,000 clones, 65% to 90% of which are singletons, and around 3% rests with the top ten. The CDR3 totals 13 residues. Germline V gene lookup returns CDR1 KGHSH and CDR2 LQKENI. J gave up 5 bases and V 1 base, and 1 base lay outside the gene matches. The chain joins TRBV18 to TRBJ1-1; 7 nucleotides match TRBD1. This clonotype was obtained from a man aged 50-60 years with acute or convalescent COVID-19. The sample consisted of peripheral blood. The CDR3 region is CASSPRQGTEAFF. The CDR3 DNA is TGTGCCAGCTCACCACGACAGGGAACTGAAGCTTTCTTT.